The 4 T cell receptor beta chains reported below all come from one sample, sequenced in a study of prognosis after radiotherapy for stage I lung cancer. Template was genomic DNA; TCR beta CDR3 amplified in two multiplex PCR rounds. Primers (each specific to one TRBV or TRBJ gene) were used in first-round PCR. TCRdb re-called the multiplex PCR reads through MiXCR, storing one row per CDR3 protein. The sample has about 31,000 distinct CDR3 sequences; roughly two fifths are singletons. The sequencing used PBMCs, collected before or after stereotactic body radiation therapy (not recorded which). Every receptor here comes from a donor over 45 with non-small cell lung cancer.

This clonotype appeared many times. The chain has TRBV5-4 and TRBJ2-1; no definite D call. The CDR3 loop spans 15 amino acids. V lost 4 bases to trimming and J lost 7 bases, with 18 bases between them. Germline V gene data show CDR1 as SGHNT and CDR2 as YYREEE (reference sequence). CDR3 loop: CASSLVNDPWNEQFF. For the CDR3, the DNA is TGTGCCAGCAGCCTAGTGAATGACCCGTGGAATGAGCAGTTCTTC.

This clonotype was recorded many times. V is TRBV9 and J is TRBJ2-7; unclear D gene. V lost 0 bases to trimming and J lost 3 bases, with 4 bases between them. The CDR3 runs 12 residues. CDR1 is SGDLS, CDR2 YYNGEE, per germline. The CDR3 region is CASSVDGYEQYF. CDR3 nucleotide sequence: TGTGCCAGCAGCGTAGATGGCTACGAGCAGTACTTC.

This clonotype was seen ten or more times. V is TRBV10-3 and J is TRBJ1-1, with D uncertain. CDR1 and CDR2 (germline): ENHRY, SYGVKD. CDR3 length: 14 amino acids. Trimming shortened V by 1 base and J by 5 bases, and 11 bases separated the two germline ends. The CDR3 loop is CAISELTAGTEAFF. Here the CDR3 DNA reads TGTGCCATCAGTGAGTTAACGGCTGGGACTGAAGCTTTCTTT.

The chain couples TRBV5-1 to TRBJ2-7; D is unresolved. Germline values: CDR1 SGHRS, CDR2 YFSETQ. The CDR3 has 13 amino acids. V lost 0 bases, J lost 7 bases, and 11 bases lay in between. CDR3 in DNA: TGCGCCAGCAGCTTGGAGGGAAGCGCGGAGCAGTACTTC. It yields the protein CASSLEGSAEQYF. The entire variable domain, with the rest obtained from reference TRBV5-1 and TRBJ2-7, is as follows: KAGVTQTPRYLIKTRGQQVTLSCSPISGHRSVSWYQQTPGQGLQFLFEYFSETQRNKGNFPGRFSGRQFSNSRSEMNVSTLELGDSALYLCASSLEGSAEQYFGPGTRLTVT.